This T cell receptor (beta chain) was identified during a study of T cell changes during pregnancy in multiple sclerosis. Trimming pared 7 bases from V and 0 bases from J, leaving 17 bases between. The CDR3 is 16 amino acids. Germline CDR1 reads MDHEN; CDR2 reads SYDVKM. Assay used: immunoSEQ multiplex PCR; TCRdb lists only in-frame clones, some missing. The sample records about 75,000 clones, around 89% being singletons. This clonotype was sampled from a female donor in good health, enrolled as a control in a pregnancy study. The chain has TRBV28 and TRBJ2-3; D uncertain. The starting material was peripheral blood, obtained in the first trimester of pregnancy. The CDR3 here is CASTQKHLFSTDTQYF. CDR3 DNA sequence: TGTGCCAGCACCCAAAAACATCTGTTTAGCACAGATACGCAGTATTTT.